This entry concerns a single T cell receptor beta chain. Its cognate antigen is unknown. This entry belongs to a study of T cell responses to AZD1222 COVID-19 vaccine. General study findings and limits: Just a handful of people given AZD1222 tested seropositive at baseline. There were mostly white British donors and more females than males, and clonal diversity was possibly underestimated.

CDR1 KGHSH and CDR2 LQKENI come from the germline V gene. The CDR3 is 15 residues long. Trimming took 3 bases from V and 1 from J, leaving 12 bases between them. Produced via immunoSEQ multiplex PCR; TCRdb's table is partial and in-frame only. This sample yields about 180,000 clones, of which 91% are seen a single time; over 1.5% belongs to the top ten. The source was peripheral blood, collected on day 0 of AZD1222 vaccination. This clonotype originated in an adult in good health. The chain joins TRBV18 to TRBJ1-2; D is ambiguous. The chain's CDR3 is CASSPGSEGNYGYTF. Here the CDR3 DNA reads TGTGCCAGCTCACCTGGATCGGAGGGTAACTATGGCTACACCTTC.